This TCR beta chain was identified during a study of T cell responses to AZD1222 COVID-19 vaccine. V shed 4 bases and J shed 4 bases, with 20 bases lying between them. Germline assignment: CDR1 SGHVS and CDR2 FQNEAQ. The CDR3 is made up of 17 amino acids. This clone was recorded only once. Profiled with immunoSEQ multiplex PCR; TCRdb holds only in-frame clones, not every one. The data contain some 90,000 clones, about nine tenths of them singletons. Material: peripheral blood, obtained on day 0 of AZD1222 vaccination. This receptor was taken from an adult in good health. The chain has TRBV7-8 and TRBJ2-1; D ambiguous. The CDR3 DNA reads TGTGCCAGCAGCTCGTATCGGGCCTCCCCACGGTACAATGAGCAGTTCTTC. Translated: CASSSYRASPRYNEQFF.